One T cell receptor (beta chain) is described in this entry. The entry originates in a study of preoperative IRX-2 immunotherapy in early breast cancer. The treatment here: preoperative locoregional IRX-2 cytokine immunotherapy. Samples came from a phase Ib trial of preoperative locoregional IRX-2 cytokine immunotherapy. Sequenced by immunoSEQ multiplex PCR; TCRdb stores in-frame clones only, minus some. The sample shows roughly 30,000 clones, roughly four fifths of them seen only once. V lost 6 bases and J lost 0, with 11 bases in between. Germline V CDR1 and CDR2: MNHGY, SAAAGT. The CDR3 has 14 amino acids.

This chain connects TRBV6-8 to TRBJ1-1; D is unresolved. The sequence derives from a human donor with breast cancer. Sample acquisition took place from a patient treated with IRX-2 immunotherapy. The CDR3 reads CASRLGSMNTEAFF. DNA of the CDR3: TGTGCCAGCAGATTAGGGTCCATGAACACTGAAGCTTTCTTT.